Detailed here is one T cell receptor (beta chain). The data were obtained in a study of blood T cells in healthy people across ages. A second about 6 to 12 cycle PCR used barcoded and J-beta primers. Every sample returned 2.5 million or more CDR3-containing paired-end reads. MiXCR was run by TCRdb on the 5' RACE reads, yielding one entry per CDR3 protein. The sample includes fewer than 900,000 distinct CDR3 sequences, about 52% seen only once; the top ten take around a third. Drawn from each donor were roughly 10 milliliters of peripheral blood. Samples each yielded at least 5.5 micrograms of total RNA. This CDR3 has 12 amino acids. CDR1 SEHNR and CDR2 FQNEAQ come from the germline V gene (reference sequence).

The sequenced sample consisted of blood. The chain employs TRBV7-9 and TRBJ2-1, with D tentatively TRBD2 (5 bases). The J call may be wrong; the DNA end is better matched by TRBJ2-7. The sequence was obtained from an older woman in good health. CDR3 sequence (DNA): TGTGCCAGCAGCCCCGAGGGTTGGGAGCAGTACTTC. Translation: CASSPEGWEQYF.